Listed here are 3 T cell receptor beta chains from one sample, sequenced in a study of blood T cells in healthy people across ages. Through a sample-barcoded 5' primer and a J-beta primer mix, a second PCR was run for 7 to 11 cycles. TCRdb processed the 5' RACE reads anew with MiXCR; each CDR3 protein has one entry. The sample has 1.5 million to 2 million distinct CDR3 sequences, 34% seen once; the top ten hold about 11%. Sequenced material: blood. Receptors originate from a woman under 40 in good health.

The sample holds a few counts of this clonotype. The chain links TRBV5-1 to TRBJ2-5; 9 nucleotides line up with TRBD1. The germline CDR1 and CDR2 sequences are SGHRS and YFSETQ. The CDR3 sequence is 16 residues long. The V segment lost 2 bases and the J segment 1 base; nucleotides outside the gene matches: 6. CDR3 region: CASSFTGTGLQETQYF. In DNA form, the CDR3 reads TGCGCCAGCAGCTTTACCGGGACAGGGCTCCAAGAGACCCAGTACTTC. Variable domain in full (rest from reference TRBV5-1 and TRBJ2-5): KAGVTQTPRYLIKTRGQQVTLSCSPISGHRSVSWYQQTPGQGLQFLFEYFSETQRNKGNFPGRFSGRQFSNSRSEMNVSTLELGDSALYLCASSFTGTGLQETQYFGPGTRLLVL.

The chain recombines TRBV20-1 with TRBJ2-1; 10 nucleotides match TRBD2. Germline values: CDR1 DFQATT, CDR2 SNEGSKA (reference sequence). V dropped 3 bases and J dropped 0; count of bases not matched to a gene: 5. CDR3 length: 16 amino acids. For the CDR3, the DNA is TGCAGTGCTAGGGTCGGACTAGCGGACTCCTACAATGAGCAGTTCTTC. Translation gives CSARVGLADSYNEQFF.

This clonotype has more than one count but fewer than ten. The V and J genes are TRBV15 and TRBJ2-1, with 11 bases matching TRBD2. In germline, CDR1 is LNHNV, CDR2 YYDKDF (reference sequence). The CDR3 extends over 17 amino acids. V lost 1 base to trimming and J lost 5 bases; unmatched junction nucleotides: 7. The CDR3 DNA is TGTGCCACCAGCAGAGGTCTAGCGGGAGGAGCGGACAATGAGCAGTTCTTC. Translated: CATSRGLAGGADNEQFF.